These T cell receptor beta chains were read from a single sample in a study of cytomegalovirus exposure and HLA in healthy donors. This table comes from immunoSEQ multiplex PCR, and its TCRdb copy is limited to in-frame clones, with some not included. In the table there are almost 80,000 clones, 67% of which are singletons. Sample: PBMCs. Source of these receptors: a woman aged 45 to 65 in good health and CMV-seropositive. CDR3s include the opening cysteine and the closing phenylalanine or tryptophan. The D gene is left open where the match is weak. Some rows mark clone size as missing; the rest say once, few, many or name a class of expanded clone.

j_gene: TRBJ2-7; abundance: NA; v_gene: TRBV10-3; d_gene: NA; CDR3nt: TGTGCCATCAGTGAGGGTTACCTCCGGGAGCAGTACTTC; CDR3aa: CAISEGYLREQYF
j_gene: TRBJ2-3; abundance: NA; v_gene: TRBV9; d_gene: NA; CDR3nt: TGTGCCAGCAGCGTAGACACCCCCAATTTCAGGGTGGGAAGGAGCACAGATACGCAGTATTTT; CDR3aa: CASSVDTPNFRVGRSTDTQYF
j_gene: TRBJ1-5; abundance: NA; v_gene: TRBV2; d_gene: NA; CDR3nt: TGTGCCAGCAGAGCAGCCGGCAGGGCCCAGCATTTT; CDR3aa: CASRAAGRAQHF
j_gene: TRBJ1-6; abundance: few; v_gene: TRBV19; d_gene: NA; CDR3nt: TGTGCCAGTAGTATAGATCAGGCTGGGGGCTCACCCCTCCACTTT; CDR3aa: CASSIDQAGGSPLHF
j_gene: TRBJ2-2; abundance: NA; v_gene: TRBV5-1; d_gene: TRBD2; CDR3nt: TGCGCCAGCAGATATGGACTAGCGGGGGGGACGGAGCTGTTTTTT; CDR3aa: CASRYGLAGGTELFF
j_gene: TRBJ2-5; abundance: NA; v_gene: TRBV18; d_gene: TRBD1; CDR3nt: TGTGCCAGCTCCAAAGGGACAGTAGAGACCCAGTACTTC; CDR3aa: CASSKGTVETQYF
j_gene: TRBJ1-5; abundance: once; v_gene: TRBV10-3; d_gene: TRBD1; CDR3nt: TGTGCCATCAGTGAGGGACAGGGGGACAATCAGCCCCAGCATTTT; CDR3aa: CAISEGQGDNQPQHF
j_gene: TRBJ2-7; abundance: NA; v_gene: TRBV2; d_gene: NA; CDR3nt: TGTGCCAGCTATGCGGCAGTCGGCGAGCAGTACTTC; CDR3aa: CASYAAVGEQYF
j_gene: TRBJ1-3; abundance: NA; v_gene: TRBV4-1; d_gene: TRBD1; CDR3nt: TGCGCCAGCAGCTACCTGACAGGGCTGACTGCTGGAAACACCATATATTTT; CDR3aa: CASSYLTGLTAGNTIYF
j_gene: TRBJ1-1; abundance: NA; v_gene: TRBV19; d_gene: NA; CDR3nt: TGTGCCAGTAGTACCCTGGCAGGGCCGAACACTGAAGCTTTCTTT; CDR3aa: CASSTLAGPNTEAFF
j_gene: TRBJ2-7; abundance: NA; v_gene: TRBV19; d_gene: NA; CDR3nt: TGTGCCAGTAGTTTCCTTTTACGGGGTAACGGCTACGAGCAGTACTTC; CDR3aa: CASSFLLRGNGYEQYF
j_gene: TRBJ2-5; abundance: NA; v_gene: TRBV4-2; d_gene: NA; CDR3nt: TGTGCCAGCAGCCAGGCAGAAGAGACCCAGTACTTC; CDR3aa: CASSQAEETQYF
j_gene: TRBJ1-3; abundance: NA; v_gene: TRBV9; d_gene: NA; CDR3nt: TGTGCCAGCAGCGTAGCCGGGGGAGGAAACACCATATATTTT; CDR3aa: CASSVAGGGNTIYF
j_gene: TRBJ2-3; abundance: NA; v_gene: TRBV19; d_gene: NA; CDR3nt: TGTGCCACCTCCGATTCCCGATTCGGAGATACGCAGTATTTT; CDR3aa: CATSDSRFGDTQYF
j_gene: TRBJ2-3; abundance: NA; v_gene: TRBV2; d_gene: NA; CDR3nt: TGTGCCAGCAGCGGACTTCTTACAGATACGCAGTATTTT; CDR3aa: CASSGLLTDTQYF
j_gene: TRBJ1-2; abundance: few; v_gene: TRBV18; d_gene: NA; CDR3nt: TGTGCCAGCTCACCTTCAGGGGCTCCTGACTATGGCTACACCTTC; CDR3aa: CASSPSGAPDYGYTF
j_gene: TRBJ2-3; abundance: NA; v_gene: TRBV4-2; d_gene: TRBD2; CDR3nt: TGTGCCAGCAGCCAAGAACTAGCGGGGGGTTCAGATACGCAGTATTTT; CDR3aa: CASSQELAGGSDTQYF
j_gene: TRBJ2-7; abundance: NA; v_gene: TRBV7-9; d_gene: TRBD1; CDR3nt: TGTGCCAGCAGGACAGGGTCCTACGAGCAGTACTTC; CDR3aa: CASRTGSYEQYF
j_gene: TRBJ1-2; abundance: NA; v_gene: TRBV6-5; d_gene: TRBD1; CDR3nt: TGTGCCAGCAGCCCCCCCGACCAGGGGGCACGCGGCTACACCTTC; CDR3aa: CASSPPDQGARGYTF
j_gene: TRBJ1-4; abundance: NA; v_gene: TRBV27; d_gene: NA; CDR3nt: TGTGCCAGCAGTTTAACTGGCCGCGGAAAACTGTTTTTT; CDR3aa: CASSLTGRGKLFF
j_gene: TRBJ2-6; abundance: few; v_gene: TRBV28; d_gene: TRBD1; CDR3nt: TGTGCCAGCAGTTTACACAGGGGTTATGGGGCCAACGTCCTGACTTTC; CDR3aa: CASSLHRGYGANVLTF
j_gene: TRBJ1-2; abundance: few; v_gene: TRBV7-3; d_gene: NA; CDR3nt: TGTGCCAGCAGTCTCGCCCCCCCCGACAGGATTGGTTCTTATGGCTACACCTTC; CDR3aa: CASSLAPPDRIGSYGYTF
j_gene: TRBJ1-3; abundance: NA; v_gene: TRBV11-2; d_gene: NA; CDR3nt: TGTGCCAGCAGGAGGCTTCAGGGGAGGGCTGGAAACACCATATATTTT; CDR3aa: CASRRLQGRAGNTIYF
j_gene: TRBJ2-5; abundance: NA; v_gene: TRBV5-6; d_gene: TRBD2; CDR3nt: TGTGCCAGCAGCTTGGCCCCAGCGGGGGGGAGAGAGACCCAGTACTTC; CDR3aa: CASSLAPAGGRETQYF
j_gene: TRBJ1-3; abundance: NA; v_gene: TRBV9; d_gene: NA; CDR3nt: TGTGCCAGCAGCGTGGGAGCCGGGGGGCAAGGAAACACCATATATTTT; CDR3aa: CASSVGAGGQGNTIYF